The next 10 T cell receptor beta chains were all read from a single sample in a study of T cells in Graves' hyperthyroidism and ophthalmopathy. RNA transcripts provided the source from which TCR beta CDR3 regions were amplified. With the HTBI primer set, the TCR CDR3 went through a first round of RT-PCR. In TCRdb, the multiplex PCR reads were re-called with MiXCR into one record per CDR3 protein. Of some 350,000 distinct CDR3 sequences listed, roughly 13% are singletons. Sequenced: blood. The source of these receptors is a woman in her forties with Graves' ophthalmopathy.

Ten or more counts support this clonotype. The gene calls are TRBV28 and TRBJ1-6; no reliable D call. Trimming shortened V by 1 base and J by 4 bases, and 8 bases separated the two germline ends. The CDR3 is made up of 15 amino acids. Germline-derived CDR1 and CDR2 are MDHEN and SYDVKM. The CDR3 here is CASSLSLSYNSPLHF. CDR3 DNA sequence: TGTGCCAGCAGTTTATCCCTCTCTTATAATTCACCCCTCCACTTT. Filled out from reference TRBV28 and TRBJ1-6, the complete variable domain reads DVKVTQSSRYLVKRTGEKVFLECVQDMDHENMFWYRQDPGLGLRLIYFSYDVKMKEKGDIPEGYSVSREKKERFSLILESASTNQTSMYLCASSLSLSYNSPLHFGNGTRLTVT.

This clonotype was counted between two and nine times. The chain employs TRBV6-1 and TRBJ1-4; TRBD1 might be the D (5 bases). Germline CDR1 MNHNS, CDR2 SASEGT. The CDR3 is 19 residues long. Trimming took off 5 bases at V and 5 bases at J, with 27 bases between the two ends. CDR3 coding DNA: TGTGCCAGCAGTAAGTACAGGCGTCCGCCTTCTTCTGAGAATGAAAAACTGTTTTTT. Amino acids: CASSKYRRPPSSENEKLFF.

This clonotype was counted a few times. The chain carries TRBV19 and TRBJ1-3; no firm D call. In germline, CDR1 is LNHDA, CDR2 SQIVND (reference sequence). This CDR3 has 13 residues. V gave up 3 bases and J gave up 8 bases, with 11 bases separating them. The CDR3 is CASSIGRADTIYF. In nucleotides, the CDR3 is TGTGCCAGTAGTATTGGACGGGCAGACACCATATATTTT.

This clonotype was seen at least ten times. The chain uses TRBV5-1 and TRBJ2-1, with TRBD2 matching over 12 bases. CDR3 length equals 16 residues. Germline lookup yields CDR1 SGHRS and CDR2 YFSETQ. V lost 4 bases and J lost 6; bases outside the gene matches: 8. The CDR3 sequence is CASSQGGLAGSNEQFF. CDR3 in DNA: TGCGCCAGCAGCCAAGGGGGACTAGCGGGTTCCAATGAGCAGTTCTTC. Full variable domain (remainder filled in from reference TRBV5-1 and TRBJ2-1): KAGVTQTPRYLIKTRGQQVTLSCSPISGHRSVSWYQQTPGQGLQFLFEYFSETQRNKGNFPGRFSGRQFSNSRSEMNVSTLELGDSALYLCASSQGGLAGSNEQFFGPGTRLTVL.

This chain connects TRBV24-1 to TRBJ2-7; perhaps TRBD2 as D (6 bases). Trimming stripped 4 bases from V and 8 bases from J, with 20 bases between. The germline V gene has CDR1 KGHDR and CDR2 SFDVKD. CDR3 length equals 15 residues. Here the CDR3 DNA reads TGTGCCACCAGTGAACCAGCCGGGAGCCACCTGAAGCAGTACTTC. Translation gives CATSEPAGSHLKQYF.

This clonotype was detected a few times. The V and J genes are TRBV4-1 and TRBJ2-1; D is possibly TRBD1 (7 bases). V lost 1 base and J lost 8, with 15 bases in between. Germline V lookup: CDR1 MGHRA, CDR2 YSYEKL. This CDR3 has 15 residues. CDR3 amino acids: CASSQVSTGEDEQFF. CDR3 nucleotide sequence: TGCGCCAGCAGCCAAGTTTCTACAGGGGAGGATGAGCAGTTCTTC.

This chain joins TRBV20-1 and TRBJ1-3, with a weak D call TRBD1 (5 bases). V lost 6 bases and J lost 0, with 21 bases in between. CDR1 is DFQATT, CDR2 SNEGSKA, per germline (reference sequence). The CDR3 loop spans 17 amino acids. This CDR3 reads CSASPGEGRHSGNTIYF. The DNA for the CDR3 is TGCAGTGCCTCCCCGGGGGAGGGCCGACACTCTGGAAACACCATATATTTT.

This clonotype was observed a single time. The chain couples TRBV19 to TRBJ2-3; D is unclear. V lost 5 bases to trimming and J lost 3 bases, with 9 bases between them. This CDR3 has 13 amino acids. Germline V gives CDR1 LNHDA, CDR2 SQIVND (reference sequence). CDR3 sequence: CASSPLGTDTQYF. CDR3 in DNA: TGTGCCAGTAGTCCTCTCGGAACAGATACGCAGTATTTT.

There are many counts of this clonotype. The CDR3 region is CASSLSFSPGGLETQYF. For the CDR3, the DNA is TGTGCCAGCAGTTTATCCTTTAGTCCGGGGGGCCTAGAGACCCAGTACTTC. This sequence joins TRBV12-3 or TRBV12-4 and TRBJ2-5, with D possibly being TRBD2 (7 bases). V lost 2 bases to trimming and J lost 4 bases, with 20 bases between them. This CDR3 has 17 residues.

CDR3 amino acids: CASSQDPHTGLAGTSTDTQYF. The DNA of the CDR3 is TGTGCCAGCAGCCAAGATCCTCATACCGGACTAGCGGGGACCTCCACAGATACGCAGTATTTT. The chain has TRBV4-2 and TRBJ2-3, with 12 bases fitting TRBD2. The CDR3 is made up of 21 amino acids. Germline V gene data show CDR1 as LGHNA and CDR2 as YNFKEQ. V lost 0 bases and J lost 2; bases outside the gene matches: 15.